Listed here are 31 T cell receptor beta chains from one sample, sequenced in a study of identical twins. TCRdb recomputed calls from the 5' RACE reads with MiXCR, one row per CDR3 protein. The data contain a few hundred thousand distinct CDR3 sequences, 7% to 9.5% of them singletons. Source material: naive T cells sorted from blood. Every receptor here comes from a woman aged 45-65 years in good health.

Many counts were recorded for this clonotype. This sequence joins TRBV12-3 or TRBV12-4 and TRBJ2-3; D gene ambiguous. Trimming took 1 base from V and 5 from J, leaving 4 bases between them. The CDR3 has 12 amino acids. The CDR3, as DNA: TGTGCCAGCAGTTTAGGCAAAGATACGCAGTATTTT. Its protein is CASSLGKDTQYF.

This clonotype has ten or more counts. The chain joins TRBV12-3 or TRBV12-4 to TRBJ2-1; 7 bases agree with TRBD2. This CDR3 comprises 18 residues. V shed 3 bases and J 6 bases; nucleotides not matched to a gene: 17. As DNA, the CDR3 is TGTGCCAGCAGTTTCCGAAGCCCCCTAGCGGAGGGGAGCAATGAGCAGTTCTTC. As protein: CASSFRSPLAEGSNEQFF.

This clonotype was counted between two and nine times. This chain joins TRBV5-1 and TRBJ2-7; perhaps TRBD2 as D (6 bases). The germline V gene has CDR1 SGHRS and CDR2 YFSETQ. V lost 2 bases, J lost 2 bases, and 11 bases lay in between. This CDR3 is built from 14 residues. CDR3 sequence: CASSLGGRTYEQYF. For the CDR3, the DNA is TGCGCCAGCAGCTTAGGTGGGAGGACCTACGAGCAGTACTTC.

The rearrangement links TRBV6-6 to TRBJ2-5; no clear D gene. The length of the CDR3 is 13 residues. Between the trimmed V and J ends, which lost 5 bases and 1 base, there was a span of 8 bases. CDR1 is MNHNY, CDR2 SVGAGI, per germline (reference sequence). DNA of the CDR3: TGTGCCAGCAGTCAGATCAGCCAAGAGACCCAGTACTTC. Protein product: CASSQISQETQYF.

The chain carries TRBV7-8 and TRBJ1-2; 9 bases match TRBD1. V lost 1 base to trimming and J lost 0 bases; unmatched junction nucleotides: 9. Per the germline V gene, CDR1 is SGHVS and CDR2 is FQNEAQ. This CDR3 is 18 amino acids long. The CDR3 bases are TGTGCCAGCAGCTTAGGGTTGGGGGACAGGGCCTCTAACTATGGCTACACCTTC. It translates to CASSLGLGDRASNYGYTF.

This clonotype was observed a few times. This chain's CDR3 is CSASPLSGGDTQYF. CDR3 DNA: TGCAGTGCTAGCCCCTTAAGCGGGGGGGATACGCAGTATTTT. The rearrangement links TRBV20-1 to TRBJ2-3, with TRBD2 matching over 9 bases. Trimming at V came to 3 bases and at J to 6 bases, leaving 7 bases not matched to a gene. The CDR3 has 14 residues. CDR1 is DFQATT and CDR2 is SNEGSKA in the germline V gene (reference sequence).

The chain uses TRBV23-1 and TRBJ2-1; D is undetermined. TRBV23-1 counts as an open reading frame of uncertain function. The CDR3 has 13 amino acids. With 2 bases removed from V and 6 bases from J, the gap between germline ends came to 8 bases. In DNA, the CDR3 is TGCGCCAGCAGTCAAGTAGATTTCAATGAGCAGTTCTTC. Translated: CASSQVDFNEQFF.

Ten or more counts support this clonotype. V gene TRBV12-3 or TRBV12-4 combines with J gene TRBJ2-1; 7 positions match TRBD2. This CDR3 spans 14 amino acids. The junction had 9 bases not matched to a gene; V was cut back by 6 bases and J by 7 bases. CDR3 nucleotide sequence: TGTGCCAGCAGCCAAACCGGGACTATAAATGAGCAGTTCTTC. As protein: CASSQTGTINEQFF.

There are many counts of this clonotype. The chain joins TRBV27 to TRBJ2-7, with 10 bases identical to TRBD2. The CDR3 covers 14 residues. Germline lookup yields CDR1 MNHEY and CDR2 SMNVEV (reference sequence). The V gene end was trimmed by 9 bases and the J gene end by 0 bases; junction bases not matched to a gene: 5. The CDR3 spells CARHSGRSSYEQYV. CDR3 nucleotide sequence: TGTGCCAGACATAGCGGGAGGAGCTCCTACGAGCAGTACGTC.

CDR3 DNA sequence: TGTGCCAGCAGGGCCCAGCGGGACAACACCGGGGAGCTGTTTTTT. Translation: CASRAQRDNTGELFF. This rearrangement joins TRBV12-3 or TRBV12-4 to TRBJ2-2; 7 bases fit TRBD2. The length of the CDR3 is 15 residues. The V segment lost 6 bases and the J segment 2 bases; nucleotides outside the gene matches: 6.

This clonotype was observed many times. The gene calls are TRBV12-3 or TRBV12-4 and TRBJ1-5, with 12 bases identical to TRBD1. The CDR3 length is 15 residues. V lost 1 base to trimming and J lost 5 bases; unmatched junction nucleotides: 0. DNA of the CDR3: TGTGCCAGCAGTTTAGGGGACAGGGGGCATCAGCCCCAGCATTTT. It is translated as CASSLGDRGHQPQHF.

The sample holds many counts of this clonotype. The genes are TRBV20-1 and TRBJ1-1; no firm D call. The V gene lost 5 bases and the J gene lost 10 bases, with 8 bases spanning the gap. Germline values: CDR1 DFQATT, CDR2 SNEGSKA (reference sequence). The CDR3 covers 9 residues. In DNA form, the CDR3 reads TGCAGTGCTGGTGTTCCAGCTTTCTTT. Encoded protein: CSAGVPAFF.

This clonotype was picked up a small number of times. This chain joins TRBV27 and TRBJ2-3, with D possibly TRBD2 on 6 matching bases. The V gene lost 3 bases and the J gene lost 1 base, with 17 bases spanning the gap. This CDR3 region has 17 residues. Per the germline V gene, CDR1 is MNHEY and CDR2 is SMNVEV (reference sequence). CDR3 residues: CASSFRTTAWGTDTQYF. In nucleotides, the CDR3 is TGTGCCAGCAGTTTCCGGACTACGGCTTGGGGCACAGATACGCAGTATTTT.

A few counts support this clonotype. The CDR3 DNA sequence: TGTGCCAGCAGCTTAATCGGGACCTACTTGGGTGAGCAGTTCTTC. Its protein is CASSLIGTYLGEQFF. The chain links TRBV7-3 to TRBJ2-1; perhaps D is TRBD1 or TRBD2 (5 bases each). The CDR3 extends over 15 amino acids. The germline gives CDR1 SGHTA, CDR2 FQGTGA. V lost 1 base and J 9 bases, leaving 16 bases between the germline ends. Complete variable domain (other parts from reference TRBV7-3 and TRBJ2-1): GAGVSQTPSNKVTEKGKYVELRCDPISGHTALYWYRQSLGQGPEFLIYFQGTGAADDSGLPNDRFFAVRPEGSVSTLKIQRTERGDSAVYLCASSLIGTYLGEQFFGPGTRLTVL.

This clonotype was seen a few times. The chain recombines TRBV20-1 with TRBJ2-1; 10 bases fit TRBD2. The germline gives CDR1 DFQATT, CDR2 SNEGSKA (reference sequence). J lost 0 bases, V lost 1 base, and 6 bases had no gene match. This CDR3 has 17 amino acids. CDR3 residues: CSARGVAGGSSYNEQFF. For the CDR3, the DNA is TGCAGTGCTAGAGGCGTAGCGGGGGGTAGCTCCTACAATGAGCAGTTCTTC.

This clonotype was recorded many times. The rearrangement uses TRBV5-1 and TRBJ1-1; 9 nucleotides align to TRBD1. There are 15 residues in the CDR3. V lost 4 bases and J lost 6; bases outside the gene matches: 10. The germline V gene has CDR1 SGHRS and CDR2 YFSETQ. Here the CDR3 DNA reads TGCGCCAGCAGCACCCGGACAGGGGTGGGGGCTGAAGCTTTCTTT. It is translated as CASSTRTGVGAEAFF.

This clonotype appeared a few times. The chain has TRBV2 and TRBJ2-2; D is unresolved. CDR3 length: 12 residues. Trimming pared 5 bases from V and 7 bases from J, leaving 8 bases between. Germline V CDR1 and CDR2: SNHLY, FYNNEI. For the CDR3, the DNA is TGTGCCAGCAGTCCACAGCACGGGGAGCTGTTTTTT. Its protein product is CASSPQHGELFF.

The genes are TRBV24-1 and TRBJ2-2; D might be TRBD1 (6 bases). Looked up from germline, CDR1 is KGHDR and CDR2 is SFDVKD. V was trimmed by 3 bases and J by 6 bases, leaving 13 bases between them. The CDR3 is 15 amino acids. CDR3 residues: CATSDGQLGPGELFF. The CDR3 DNA reads TGTGCCACCAGTGATGGACAGCTTGGCCCCGGGGAGCTGTTTTTT.

This clonotype was detected a few times. The chain combines TRBV20-1 with TRBJ2-1; 9 nucleotides line up with TRBD2. J lost 6 bases, V lost 6 bases, and 15 bases had no gene match. This CDR3 is 16 amino acids long. In germline, CDR1 is DFQATT, CDR2 SNEGSKA (reference sequence). The CDR3 spells CSALHPSSGRANEQFF. The CDR3, as DNA: TGCAGTGCCCTCCACCCGAGTAGCGGGAGAGCCAATGAGCAGTTCTTC.

This clonotype was picked up many times. This chain connects TRBV6-2 or TRBV6-3 to TRBJ2-1; the match to TRBD2 covers 14 bases. CDR1 is MNHEY, CDR2 SVGEGT, per germline. The CDR3 sequence is 19 residues long. The junction had 12 bases not matched to a gene; V was cut back by 0 bases and J by 8 bases. This chain's CDR3 is CASSYSSRGTSGSLDEQFF. The DNA of the CDR3 is TGTGCCAGCAGTTACTCGAGTAGGGGGACTAGCGGGAGTCTCGATGAGCAGTTCTTC.

The sample holds many counts of this clonotype. The chain links TRBV5-1 to TRBJ1-2; the D gene is possibly TRBD1 (5 bases). The CDR3 consists of 16 residues. Trimming removed 0 bases at V and 4 bases at J, with 16 bases between. The germline CDR1 and CDR2 sequences are SGHRS and YFSETQ. As DNA, the CDR3 is TGCGCCAGCAGCTTGGTCACTACGGGGGTAGGCTATGGCTACACCTTC. It codes for CASSLVTTGVGYGYTF.

CDR3: CASSQEVGRAPYEQYF. Here the CDR3 DNA reads TGCGCCAGCAGCCAAGAAGTCGGCAGGGCCCCCTACGAGCAGTACTTC. The J gene is TRBJ2-7, the V gene TRBV4-1, with D possibly TRBD1 on 5 matching bases. V lost 0 bases and J 2 bases, leaving 14 bases between the germline ends. Germline V lookup: CDR1 MGHRA, CDR2 YSYEKL. This CDR3 has 16 residues.

There are a few counts of this clonotype. The chain couples TRBV24-1 to TRBJ2-2; D unclear. This CDR3 contains 15 residues. Between the trimmed V and J ends, which lost 7 bases and 0 bases, there was a span of 11 bases. Germline CDR1 and CDR2: KGHDR and SFDVKD. CDR3 sequence (DNA): TGTGCCACCAGAGCCCCATCCACGAACACCGGGGAGCTGTTTTTT. This gives the protein CATRAPSTNTGELFF.

In this sample, this clonotype turned up a few times. The gene calls are TRBV6-5 and TRBJ2-5, with 10 bases matching TRBD2. The CDR3 has 16 amino acids. V trimming: 6 bases; J trimming: 0 bases; junction bases outside the gene matches: 7. Germline CDR1 MNHEY, CDR2 SVGAGI. CDR3: CASSLRGLADQETQYF. Written as DNA, the CDR3 is TGTGCCAGCAGCCTACGAGGACTAGCGGACCAAGAGACCCAGTACTTC.

This clonotype appeared many times. This chain connects TRBV27 to TRBJ2-3; D not certain. CDR1 and CDR2 from the germline V gene are MNHEY and SMNVEV (reference sequence). The CDR3 covers 14 residues. The V gene lost 7 bases and the J gene lost 2 bases, with 13 bases spanning the gap. The CDR3 spells CASTTLEATDTQYF. The CDR3 DNA follows: TGTGCCAGCACCACATTAGAGGCCACAGATACGCAGTATTTT.

The gene calls are TRBV4-2 and TRBJ2-1, with 9 bases matching TRBD2. V shed 3 bases and J 9 bases; nucleotides not matched to a gene: 12. Germline CDR1 is LGHNA and CDR2 is YNFKEQ. CDR3 length equals 16 residues. The CDR3 DNA is TGTGCCAGCAGCCAGGGAGTGGCGGGAGGGTTTCTTGAGCAGTTCTTC. It encodes CASSQGVAGGFLEQFF.

This clonotype was detected many times. CDR3 coding DNA: TGTGCCAGCAGCTTTCGACCGCTGCCGGGACTCCCCCAGGAGACCCAGTACTTC. The encoded protein is CASSFRPLPGLPQETQYF. The gene calls are TRBV7-4 and TRBJ2-5, with TRBD2 as a possible D gene (6 bases). In germline, CDR1 is SGHVT, CDR2 SQSDAQ. The CDR3 contains 18 residues. Trimming pared 3 bases from V and 5 bases from J, leaving 25 bases between.

This clonotype was detected only a few times. The V gene is TRBV4-2, the J gene TRBJ2-3; 9 bases are a match to TRBD2. Looked up from germline, CDR1 is LGHNA and CDR2 is YNFKEQ. Losses at the gene ends were 2 bases for V and 2 bases for J; bases not matched to a gene: 8. The CDR3 runs to 17 residues. DNA for the CDR3: TGTGCCAGCAGCCAACTAGCGGGACGGGACGTCACAGATACGCAGTATTTT. Amino acids: CASSQLAGRDVTDTQYF.

The sample holds a few counts of this clonotype. The gene calls are TRBV27 and TRBJ1-1; the D gene is possibly TRBD1 (5 bases). This CDR3 has 15 residues. CDR1 and CDR2 from the germline V gene are MNHEY and SMNVEV (reference sequence). Deletions cut 6 bases from V and 0 bases from J, with 14 bases between. The CDR3 loop is CASRFSGGLNTEAFF. The CDR3 DNA reads TGTGCCAGCAGATTTTCCGGGGGATTGAACACTGAAGCTTTCTTT.

This clonotype was counted a few times. This chain uses TRBV20-1 with TRBJ2-1, with D perhaps TRBD1 (5 bases). Trimming shortened V by 0 bases and J by 8 bases, and 11 bases separated the two germline ends. Germline V gene sequence: CDR1 DFQATT, CDR2 SNEGSKA (reference sequence). The CDR3 covers 13 residues. In nucleotides, the CDR3 is TGCAGTGCTAGAGATGGGGTACAGGATGAGCAGTTCTTC. Its translation: CSARDGVQDEQFF.

This clonotype was picked up a small number of times. The chain combines TRBV10-3 with TRBJ2-1, with D possibly TRBD2 on 6 matching bases. This CDR3 is built from 13 residues. CDR1 is ENHRY and CDR2 is SYGVKD in the germline V gene. V lost 7 bases to trimming and J lost 2 bases, with 9 bases between them. Here the CDR3 reads CAIMGGAYNEQFF. CDR3 coding DNA: TGTGCCATCATGGGCGGGGCCTACAATGAGCAGTTCTTC.